The rows below give T cell receptor beta chains drawn from one sample of a study of blood T cell repertoires in COVID-19. The assay was immunoSEQ multiplex PCR, and TCRdb's table has in-frame clones only and misses some. This repertoire shows approximately 390,000 clones, about 86% found once; its top ten account for about 9.4%. The sequencing input was PBMCs or T cells enriched from blood (not recorded which). These receptors all come from a woman aged 45-60 years who had recovered from COVID-19. Both conserved end residues are part of each CDR3. A D gene is named only where the DNA matches it firmly. Clone size is stated in some rows and not others, as once, few, many or a class when expanded.

V gene	J gene	clone size	D gene	CDR3 DNA	CDR3 protein
TRBV29-1	TRBJ2-5	.	.	TGCAGCGTTGCTTGGGGGCAGGGGCGGGAGACCCAGTACTTC	CSVAWGQGRETQYF
TRBV6-1	TRBJ1-6	.	TRBD1	TGTGCCAGCAGTGAGTCACTGACAGGGACTAATTCACCCCTCCACTTT	CASSESLTGTNSPLHF
TRBV4-2	TRBJ1-3	.	.	TGTGCCAGCAGCCGTGAGACTTCTGGAAACACCATATATTTT	CASSRETSGNTIYF
TRBV6-2/TRBV6-3	TRBJ2-7	.	.	TGTGCCAGCAGTTTAACCTACCTCTACGAGCAGTACTTC	CASSLTYLYEQYF
TRBV30	TRBJ2-7	.	.	TGTGCCTGGAGTAACGGGGCCGGGAGTTACGAGCAGTACTTC	CAWSNGAGSYEQYF
TRBV7-2	TRBJ1-5	.	.	TGTGCCAGCAGCTTAGGCCAGGGTGGAAGTCAGCCCCAGCATTTT	CASSLGQGGSQPQHF
TRBV11-3	TRBJ2-1	few	.	TGTGCCAGCAGCTTAGAAGGGGGTGCGAACAATGAGCAGTTCTTC	CASSLEGGANNEQFF
TRBV19	TRBJ2-5	once	TRBD2	TGTGCCAGTAGTGGGCCGGGACTAGGGGAAGAGACCCAGTACTTC	CASSGPGLGEETQYF
TRBV19	TRBJ2-2	few	TRBD1	TGTGCCAGTACGACAGGGGAGTCGAACACCGGGGAGCTGTTTTTT	CASTTGESNTGELFF
TRBV28	TRBJ2-7	.	TRBD1	TGTGCCAGCAGTTTTCCGGGACAGAGGTCCTACGAGCAGTACTTC	CASSFPGQRSYEQYF
TRBV19	TRBJ1-1	.	.	TGTGCCAGTACTCCCACTCGGGGGAACACTGAAGCTTTCTTT	CASTPTRGNTEAFF
TRBV28	TRBJ1-4	.	TRBD1	TGTGCCACCTGGGGACAGCTAGTTAATGAAAAACTGTTTTTT	CATWGQLVNEKLFF
TRBV6-5	TRBJ1-2	.	TRBD1	TGTGCCAGCAGTCGGACAGGTGGTACGTGGGGCTACACCTTC	CASSRTGGTWGYTF
TRBV28	TRBJ2-3	.	TRBD2	TGTGCCAGCAGCCGACTAGCGGGAAGGGTGACAGATACGCAGTATTTT	CASSRLAGRVTDTQYF
TRBV19	TRBJ1-1	.	TRBD1	TGTGCCAGTAGTACGACAGGGACGATGAACACTGAAGCTTTCTTT	CASSTTGTMNTEAFF
TRBV3-1/TRBV3-2	TRBJ2-2	.	TRBD2	TGTGCCAGCAGCCTCCGACTAGCGGGGGGGATCGGGGAGCTGTTTTTT	CASSLRLAGGIGELFF
TRBV28	TRBJ2-5	.	TRBD1	TGTGCCAGCAGCTCCCAGGGGGTCCAAGAGACCCAGTACTTC	CASSSQGVQETQYF
TRBV5-1	TRBJ2-5	.	.	TGCGCCAGCAGCCGCGGCTTTGGGGCCAACCAAGAGACCCAGTACTTC	CASSRGFGANQETQYF
TRBV15	TRBJ1-2	.	.	TGTGCCACCAGCAGGGCAGGGATGGAGTATGGCTACACCTTC	CATSRAGMEYGYTF
TRBV18	TRBJ1-6	once	.	TGTGCCAGCTCACAGGGGGGGACCTATAATTCACCCCTCCACTTT	CASSQGGTYNSPLHF
TRBV11-1	TRBJ1-3	.	.	TGTGCCAGCAGCCAATCGGGGGTATCTGGAAACACCATATATTTT	CASSQSGVSGNTIYF
TRBV3-1/TRBV3-2	TRBJ1-2	.	.	TGTGCCAGCAGCCAAAACAGGGAAAGCTACTATGGCTACACCTTC	CASSQNRESYYGYTF
TRBV4-1	TRBJ2-5	.	TRBD1	TGCGCCAGCAGCCAACGACAGGGGAGCGCCCAAGAGACCCAGTACTTC	CASSQRQGSAQETQYF
TRBV7-2	TRBJ1-2	.	TRBD1	TGTGCCAGCAGCCTACAGGGGTCTCTTGGCTACACCTTC	CASSLQGSLGYTF
TRBV12-3/TRBV12-4	TRBJ1-1	few	.	TGTGCCAGCAGTTTAGGGCCGAACACTGAAGCTTTCTTT	CASSLGPNTEAFF
TRBV11-2	TRBJ1-5	.	.	TGTGCCAGCAGCCCGGAGCAATCTTGGACAGTCACTTATCAGCCCCAGCATTTT	CASSPEQSWTVTYQPQHF
TRBV19	TRBJ1-2	once	.	TGTGCCAGTAGTTTCACATCTCTCACGAACTATGGCTACACCTTC	CASSFTSLTNYGYTF
TRBV5-1	TRBJ1-2	.	TRBD1	TGCGCCAGCAGCCCAGGGGGTAACTATGGCTACACCTTC	CASSPGGNYGYTF
TRBV11-2	TRBJ1-1	.	.	TGTGCCAGCAGCCCTTATCAATACACAGGCCCCCGCGCTGAAGCTTTCTTT	CASSPYQYTGPRAEAFF
TRBV19	TRBJ2-6	.	.	TGTGCCAGTAGTATTGAGGGATCGTCTGGGGCCAACGTCCTGACTTTC	CASSIEGSSGANVLTF
TRBV7-9	TRBJ2-5	.	.	TGTGCCAGCAGCAAAGGGACGGGGATCAGTGCCCAGTACTTC	CASSKGTGISAQYF
TRBV19	TRBJ1-1	.	.	TGTGCCAGTAGTAGATCAGGGATCGGCGGCCTTTCTGAAGCTTTCTTT	CASSRSGIGGLSEAFF
TRBV4-3	TRBJ2-3	.	.	TGCGCCAGCAGCCAAGATACTGGTCGGGGAGATACGCAGTATTTT	CASSQDTGRGDTQYF
TRBV7-2	TRBJ1-2	.	TRBD1	TGTGCCAGCAGCTCCCCGCGAGGGACAGGCGGCTACACCTTC	CASSSPRGTGGYTF
TRBV2	TRBJ2-4	.	TRBD2	TGTGCCAGCAGTACTTATAGCGGGGGCCGGGGAAACATTCAGTACTTC	CASSTYSGGRGNIQYF
TRBV5-1	TRBJ2-5	.	.	TGCGCCAGCAGCTTGGCCACGGGGAGACAAGAGACCCAGTACTTC	CASSLATGRQETQYF
TRBV21-1	TRBJ2-2	few	.	TGTGCCAGCAGCAACCGGGGAGTCTACACCGGGGAGCTGTTTTTT	CASSNRGVYTGELFF
TRBV29-1	TRBJ1-1	.	.	TGCAGCGTTGAAGGTAGAAACACTGAAGCTTTCTTT	CSVEGRNTEAFF
TRBV27	TRBJ1-4	.	.	TGTGCCAGCAGCAGGGGCGCGGCTAATGAAAAACTGTTTTTT	CASSRGAANEKLFF
TRBV7-8	TRBJ2-2	.	.	TGTGCCAGCAGCGGGGGGGCCATGACCGGGGAGCTGTTTTTT	CASSGGAMTGELFF
TRBV11-2	TRBJ1-2	.	.	TGTGCCAGCAGCCCCCTTGGACAGCTCCCTTATGGCTACACCTTC	CASSPLGQLPYGYTF
TRBV5-6	TRBJ2-7	few	.	TGTGCCAGCAGCTTGGCGGGGTTGGGCGAGCAGTACTTC	CASSLAGLGEQYF
TRBV7-2	TRBJ1-4	.	TRBD1	TGTGCCAGCAGCTTCGGACAGGGGGGAAGGGAAAAACTGTTTTTT	CASSFGQGGREKLFF
TRBV7-9	TRBJ2-2	.	TRBD2	TGTGCCAGCAGCCCAGCGGGGGGCGCGAACACCGGGGAGCTGTTTTTT	CASSPAGGANTGELFF
TRBV27	TRBJ2-7	.	.	TGTGCCAGCAGTGCGTTTCTAGGACTCAACTACGAGCAGTACTTC	CASSAFLGLNYEQYF
TRBV10-3	TRBJ1-3	.	.	TGTGCCACCGGCGGGTACTCTGGAAACACCATATATTTT	CATGGYSGNTIYF
TRBV29-1	TRBJ2-7	.	TRBD1	TGCAGCGTTGAGGGACAGGGCTGGGAGCAGTACTTC	CSVEGQGWEQYF
TRBV15	TRBJ2-5	.	TRBD1	TGTGCCACCAGCAGAGACCGGACAGGTCGAGAGACCCAGTACTTC	CATSRDRTGRETQYF
TRBV5-6	TRBJ1-5	.	.	TGTGCCAGCAGCCAGGGCTATCAGCCCCAGCATTTT	CASSQGYQPQHF
TRBV9	TRBJ1-5	.	.	TGTGCCAGCAGCGTAGGATCAGTTAGCAATCAGCCCCAGCATTTT	CASSVGSVSNQPQHF
TRBV3-1/TRBV3-2	TRBJ2-3	.	TRBD2	TGTGCCAGCATAGGGCTAGCGGGGGGGCCTAGCACAGATACGCAGTATTTT	CASIGLAGGPSTDTQYF
TRBV10-3	TRBJ1-5	.	.	TGTGCCATCAGTGAGTCGCCCCGGGAGCCCCAGCATTTT	CAISESPREPQHF
TRBV13	TRBJ2-1	.	.	TGTGCCAGCAGCTTAACAACATCCTACAATGAGCAGTTCTTC	CASSLTTSYNEQFF
TRBV7-2	TRBJ2-1	.	.	TGTGCCAGCAGCTTCGACTACCTAACCTACAATGAGCAGTTCTTC	CASSFDYLTYNEQFF